This TCR beta chain was captured by sequencing in a study of Graves' ophthalmopathy and Graves' hyperthyroidism. Study context: Prior to any treatment, peripheral blood was collected at the time of initial diagnosis. Study-level findings and limits: Detection in blood was also observed for most expanded thyroid clonotypes above 0.001 frequency.

Looked up from germline, CDR1 is MNHEY and CDR2 is SVGAGI. V was pared by 2 bases and J by 4 bases, with 9 bases of the junction left unmatched. CDR3 length: 17 amino acids. To note about this clonotype: Its specificity is unknown. A single base separates this from a much larger clone, so it may be a read error.

With a duration under 3 months, ophthalmopathy in the donors showed moderate-to-severe activity, CAS ≥3 and NOSPECS ≥4. PBMCs stemmed from 9 to 10 ml of fresh peripheral blood. The authors amplified TCR beta CDR3 regions from RNA transcripts. Amplification began with first-round RT-PCR using HTBI primers, then second-round multiplex PCR was performed. One entry per CDR3 protein results from TCRdb running MiXCR on the multiplex PCR reads. The sample has about 220,000 distinct CDR3 sequences, about 22% seen once. Sample: peripheral blood. The chain uses TRBV6-5 and TRBJ2-5, with TRBD2 matching over 11 bases. The clonotype originates from a woman aged 45-65 years with Graves' ophthalmopathy. DNA of the CDR3: TGTGCCAGCAGTTACGGTTATAGCGGGAGGGCCTCAGAGACCCAGTACTTC. This gives the protein CASSYGYSGRASETQYF.